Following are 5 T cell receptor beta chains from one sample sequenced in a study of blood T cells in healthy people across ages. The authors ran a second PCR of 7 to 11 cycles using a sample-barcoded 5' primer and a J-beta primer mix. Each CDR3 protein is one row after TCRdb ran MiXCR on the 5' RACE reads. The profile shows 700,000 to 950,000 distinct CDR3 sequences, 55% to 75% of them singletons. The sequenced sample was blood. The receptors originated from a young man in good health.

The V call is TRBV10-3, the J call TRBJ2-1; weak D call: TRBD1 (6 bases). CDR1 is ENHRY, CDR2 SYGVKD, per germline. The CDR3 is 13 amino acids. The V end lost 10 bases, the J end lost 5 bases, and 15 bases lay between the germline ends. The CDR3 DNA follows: TGTGCCACCGGACAGATTGAGAACAATGAGCAGTTCTTC. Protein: CATGQIENNEQFF.

The CDR3 sequence is CSARDTRDGAGTYEQYF. The CDR3 DNA reads as TGCAGTGCTAGAGATACTCGGGACGGTGCTGGGACCTACGAGCAGTACTTC. V is TRBV20-1 and J is TRBJ2-7; D possibly matches TRBD1 or TRBD2 (5 bases each). This CDR3 spans 17 amino acids. Germline V lookup: CDR1 DFQATT, CDR2 SNEGSKA (reference sequence). Trimming removed 0 bases from V and 2 bases from J, with 20 bases in between.

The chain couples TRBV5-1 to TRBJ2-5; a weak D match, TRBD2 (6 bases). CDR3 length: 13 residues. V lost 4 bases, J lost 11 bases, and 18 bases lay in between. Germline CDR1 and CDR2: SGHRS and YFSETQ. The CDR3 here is CASSPRTNHEQYF. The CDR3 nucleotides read TGCGCCAGCAGCCCGCGGACTAACCATGAGCAGTACTTC.

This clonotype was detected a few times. CDR3: CASSRQGRGSYEQYF. The DNA for the CDR3 is TGTGCCAGCAGCCGCCAGGGTAGGGGATCCTACGAGCAGTACTTC. The chain links TRBV4-2 to TRBJ2-7; a weak D match, TRBD1 (5 bases). The ends were cut back, 4 bases at V and 1 base at J, with 14 bases in the middle. Germline V lookup: CDR1 LGHNA, CDR2 YNFKEQ. CDR3 length equals 15 residues.

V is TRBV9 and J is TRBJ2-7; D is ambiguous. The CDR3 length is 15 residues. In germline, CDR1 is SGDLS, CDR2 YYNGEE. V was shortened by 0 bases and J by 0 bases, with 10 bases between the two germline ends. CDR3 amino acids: CASSVGPKSSYEQYF. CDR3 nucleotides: TGTGCCAGCAGCGTAGGGCCTAAGAGCTCCTACGAGCAGTACTTC.